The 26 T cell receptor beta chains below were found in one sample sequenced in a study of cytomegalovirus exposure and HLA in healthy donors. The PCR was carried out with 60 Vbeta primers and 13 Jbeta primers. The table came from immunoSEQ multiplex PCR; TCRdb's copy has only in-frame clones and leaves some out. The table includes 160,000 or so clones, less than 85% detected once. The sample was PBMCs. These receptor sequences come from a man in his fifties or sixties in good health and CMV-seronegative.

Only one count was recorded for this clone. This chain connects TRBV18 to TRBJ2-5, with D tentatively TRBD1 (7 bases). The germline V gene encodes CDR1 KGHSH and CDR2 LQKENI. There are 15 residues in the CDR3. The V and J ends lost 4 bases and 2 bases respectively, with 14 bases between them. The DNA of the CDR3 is TGTGCCAGCTCACGCACTTCAGGGGGGCAAGAGACCCAGTACTTC. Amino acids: CASSRTSGGQETQYF.

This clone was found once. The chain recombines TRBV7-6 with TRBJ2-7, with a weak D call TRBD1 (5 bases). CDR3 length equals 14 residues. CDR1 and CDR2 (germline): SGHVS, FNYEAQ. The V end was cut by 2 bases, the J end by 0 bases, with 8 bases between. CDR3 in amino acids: CASSLYRNSYEQYF. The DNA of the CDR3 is TGTGCCAGCAGCTTATACAGGAACTCCTACGAGCAGTACTTC.

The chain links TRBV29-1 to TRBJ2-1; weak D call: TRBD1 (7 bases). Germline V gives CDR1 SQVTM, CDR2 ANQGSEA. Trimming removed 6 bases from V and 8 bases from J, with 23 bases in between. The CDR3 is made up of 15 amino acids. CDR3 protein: CSVFRGAAYADEQFF. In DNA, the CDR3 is TGCAGCGTATTCAGGGGGGCGGCCTATGCGGATGAGCAGTTCTTC.

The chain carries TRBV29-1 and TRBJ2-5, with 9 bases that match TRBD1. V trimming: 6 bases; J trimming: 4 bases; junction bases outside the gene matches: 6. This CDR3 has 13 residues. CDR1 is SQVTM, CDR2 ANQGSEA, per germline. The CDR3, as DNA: TGCAGCGTCGCCACAGGGGGCGGAGAGACCCAGTACTTC. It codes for CSVATGGGETQYF.

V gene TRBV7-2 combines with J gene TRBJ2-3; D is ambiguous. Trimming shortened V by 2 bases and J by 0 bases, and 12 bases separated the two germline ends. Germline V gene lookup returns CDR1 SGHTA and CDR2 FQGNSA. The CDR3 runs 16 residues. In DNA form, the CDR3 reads TGTGCCAGCAGCTTAACGCGAGATACTAGCACAGATACGCAGTATTTT. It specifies CASSLTRDTSTDTQYF.

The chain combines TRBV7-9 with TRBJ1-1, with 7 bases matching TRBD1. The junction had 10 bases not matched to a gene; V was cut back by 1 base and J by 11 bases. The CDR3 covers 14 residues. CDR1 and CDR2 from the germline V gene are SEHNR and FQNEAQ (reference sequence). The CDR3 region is CASSLVQGGVGAFF. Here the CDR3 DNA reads TGTGCCAGCAGCTTAGTCCAGGGGGGCGTGGGGGCTTTCTTT.

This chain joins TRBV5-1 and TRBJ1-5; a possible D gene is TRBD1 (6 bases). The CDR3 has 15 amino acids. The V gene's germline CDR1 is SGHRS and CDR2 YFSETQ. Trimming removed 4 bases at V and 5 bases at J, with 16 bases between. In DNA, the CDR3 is TGCGCCAGCAGCCCCGGGGACATCGATGATCAGCCCCAGCATTTT. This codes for CASSPGDIDDQPQHF.

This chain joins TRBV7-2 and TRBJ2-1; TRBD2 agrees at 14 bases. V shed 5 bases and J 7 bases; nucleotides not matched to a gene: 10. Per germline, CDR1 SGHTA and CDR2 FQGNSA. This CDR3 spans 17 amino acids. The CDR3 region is CASSIRTSGGSGNEQFF. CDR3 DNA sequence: TGTGCCAGCAGCATCCGGACTAGCGGGGGGAGCGGAAATGAGCAGTTCTTC.

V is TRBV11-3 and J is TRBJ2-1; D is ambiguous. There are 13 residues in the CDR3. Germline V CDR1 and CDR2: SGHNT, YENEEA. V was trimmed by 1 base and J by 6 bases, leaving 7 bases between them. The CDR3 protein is CASSLGRSNEQFF. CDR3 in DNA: TGTGCCAGCAGCTTAGGTAGGAGCAATGAGCAGTTCTTC.

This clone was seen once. CDR3 nucleotide sequence: TGTGCCAGCAGTTTTAGTCAGGGGGCTTCTGGGGCCAACGTCCTGACTTTC. Protein sequence: CASSFSQGASGANVLTF. The chain carries TRBV27 and TRBJ2-6; the match to TRBD1 covers 8 bases. CDR1 is MNHEY and CDR2 is SMNVEV in the germline V gene (reference sequence). V lost 3 bases and J lost 1; bases outside the gene matches: 5. The CDR3 length is 17 residues.

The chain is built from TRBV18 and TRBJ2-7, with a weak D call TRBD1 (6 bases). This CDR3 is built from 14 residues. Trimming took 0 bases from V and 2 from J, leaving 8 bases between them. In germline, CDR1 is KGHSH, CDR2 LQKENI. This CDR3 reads CASSPPPGAYEQYF. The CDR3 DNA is TGTGCCAGCTCACCACCGCCAGGGGCCTACGAGCAGTACTTC.

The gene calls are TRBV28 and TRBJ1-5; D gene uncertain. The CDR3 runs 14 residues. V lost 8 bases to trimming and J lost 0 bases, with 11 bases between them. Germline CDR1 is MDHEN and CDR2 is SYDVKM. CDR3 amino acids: CASGVLGSNQPQHF. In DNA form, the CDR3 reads TGTGCCAGCGGAGTATTGGGTAGCAATCAGCCCCAGCATTTT.

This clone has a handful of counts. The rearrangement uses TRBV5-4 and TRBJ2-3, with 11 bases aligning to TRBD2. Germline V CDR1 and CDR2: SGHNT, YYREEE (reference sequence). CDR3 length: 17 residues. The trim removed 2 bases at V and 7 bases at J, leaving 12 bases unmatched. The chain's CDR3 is CASSLLQGSGGGNTQYF. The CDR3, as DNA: TGTGCCAGCAGCTTACTTCAGGGTAGCGGGGGGGGAAATACGCAGTATTTT.

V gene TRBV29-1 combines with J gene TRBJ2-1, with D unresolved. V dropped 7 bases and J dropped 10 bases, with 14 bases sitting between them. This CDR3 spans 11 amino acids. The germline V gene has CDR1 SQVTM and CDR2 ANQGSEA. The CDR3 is CSADVAAEQFF. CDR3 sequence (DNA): TGCAGCGCAGACGTAGCAGCGGAGCAGTTCTTC.

This CDR3 reads CASSLVLAGRSGELFF. In DNA form, the CDR3 reads TGCGCCAGCAGCTTGGTACTAGCGGGGAGGTCCGGGGAGCTGTTTTTT. The V gene is TRBV5-1, the J gene TRBJ2-2; 10 positions match TRBD2. From germline, CDR1 is SGHRS and CDR2 YFSETQ. The CDR3 is 16 residues long. The trim removed 0 bases at V and 6 bases at J, leaving 5 bases unmatched.

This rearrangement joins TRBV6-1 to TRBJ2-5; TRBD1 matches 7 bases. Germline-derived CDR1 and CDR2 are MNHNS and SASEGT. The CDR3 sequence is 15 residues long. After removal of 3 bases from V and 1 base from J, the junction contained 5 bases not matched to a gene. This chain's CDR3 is CASSDRGTAQETQYF. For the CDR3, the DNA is TGTGCCAGCAGTGATAGGGGGACAGCCCAAGAGACCCAGTACTTC.

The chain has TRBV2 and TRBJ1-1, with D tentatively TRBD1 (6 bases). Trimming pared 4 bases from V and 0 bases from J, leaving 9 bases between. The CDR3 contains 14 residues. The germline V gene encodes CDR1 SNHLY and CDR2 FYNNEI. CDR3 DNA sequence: TGTGCCAGCAGTGTTCAGGGGTTGAACACTGAAGCTTTCTTT. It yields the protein CASSVQGLNTEAFF.

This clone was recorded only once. CDR3 bases: TGTGCCAGCAGCTTATCGATAAGCGGGGGGGCCAGGGAGACCCAGTACTTC. This gives the protein CASSLSISGGARETQYF. This rearrangement joins TRBV7-8 to TRBJ2-5; 10 bases match TRBD2. This CDR3 spans 17 amino acids. V shed 2 bases, J shed 5 bases, and the junction held 11 bases outside the gene matches. Germline V gene data show CDR1 as SGHVS and CDR2 as FQNEAQ.

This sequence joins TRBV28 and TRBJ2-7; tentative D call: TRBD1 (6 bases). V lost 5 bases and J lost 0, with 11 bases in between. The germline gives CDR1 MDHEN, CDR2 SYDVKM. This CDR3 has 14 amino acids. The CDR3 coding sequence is TGTGCCAGCAGTCTGGACAGTCACTCCTACGAGCAGTACTTC. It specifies CASSLDSHSYEQYF.

CDR3 loop: CASSQSGGATKTQYF. In DNA, the CDR3 is TGTGCCAGCAGCCAAAGCGGGGGGGCCACGAAGACCCAGTACTTC. The V call is TRBV7-2, the J call TRBJ2-5; 10 bases agree with TRBD2. The CDR3 spans 15 residues. The germline gives CDR1 SGHTA, CDR2 FQGNSA. The V segment lost 5 bases and the J segment 6 bases; nucleotides outside the gene matches: 9.

The CDR3 loop reads CATSRGQGSYEQYF. CDR3 nucleotides: TGTGCCACCAGTAGGGGACAGGGGAGCTACGAGCAGTACTTC. V usage is TRBV15 and J usage is TRBJ2-7, with 10 positions matching TRBD1. With V trimmed by 6 bases and J by 3 bases, 5 bases remained unmatched. CDR1 LNHNV and CDR2 YYDKDF come from the germline V gene (reference sequence). The CDR3 has 14 residues.

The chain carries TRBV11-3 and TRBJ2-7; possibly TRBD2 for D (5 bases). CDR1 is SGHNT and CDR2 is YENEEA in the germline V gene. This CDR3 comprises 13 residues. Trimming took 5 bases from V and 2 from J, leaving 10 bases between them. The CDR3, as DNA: TGTGCCAGCAGCGAGGGAATTACCTACGAGCAGTACTTC. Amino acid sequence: CASSEGITYEQYF.

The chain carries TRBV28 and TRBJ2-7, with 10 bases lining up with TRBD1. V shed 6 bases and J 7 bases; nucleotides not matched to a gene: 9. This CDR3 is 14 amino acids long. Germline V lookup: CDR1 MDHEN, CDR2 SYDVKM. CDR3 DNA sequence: TGTGCCAGCAGGGAACCGGGACAGGGGAATGAGCAGTACTTC. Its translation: CASREPGQGNEQYF.

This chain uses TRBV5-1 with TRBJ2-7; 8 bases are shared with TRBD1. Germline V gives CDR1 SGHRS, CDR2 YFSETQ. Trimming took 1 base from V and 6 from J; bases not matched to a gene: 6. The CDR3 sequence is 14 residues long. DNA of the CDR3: TGCGCCAGCAGCTTGACACAGGGGGTCTTCGAGCAGTACTTC. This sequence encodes CASSLTQGVFEQYF.

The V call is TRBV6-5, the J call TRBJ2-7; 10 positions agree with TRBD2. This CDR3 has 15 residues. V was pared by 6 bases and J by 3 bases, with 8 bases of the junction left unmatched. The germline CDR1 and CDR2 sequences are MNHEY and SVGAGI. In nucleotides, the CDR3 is TGTGCCAGCAGCCGTTCTAGCGGGAGTATCTACGAGCAGTACTTC. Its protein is CASSRSSGSIYEQYF.

CDR3 sequence (DNA): TGTGCCAGTAGTATTCTAGCGGGAGACGGGGAGACCCAGTACTTC. Its translation is CASSILAGDGETQYF. V gene TRBV19 combines with J gene TRBJ2-5; 10 positions agree with TRBD2. The V segment lost 3 bases and the J segment 5 bases; nucleotides outside the gene matches: 6. CDR3 length: 15 residues. Germline CDR1 is LNHDA and CDR2 is SQIVND (reference sequence).